This entry lists 25 T cell receptor beta chains sequenced from one sample in a study of blood T cells in healthy people across ages (dated by TCRdb to about 2015). Library construction relied on 5' RACE. Sequenced on an Illumina HiSeq 2500. The second PCR ran for about 6 to 12 cycles and used a J-beta primer mix along with a sample-barcoded 5' primer. TCRdb reworked the public reads: Q25 trimming with fastp, MiXCR clone assembly, productive beta chains retained. Identical CDR3 proteins give one entry, which carries the most common genes and DNA. Here the sample has some 1.5 million distinct CDR3 sequences; 28% occur a single time. The ten largest clones capture 7.7% of the sample. The sequencing sample was made of blood. These receptors originate from a woman aged 25 to 39 in good health.

The chain uses TRBV18 and TRBJ1-1; a weak D match, TRBD1 (6 bases). CDR1 is KGHSH and CDR2 is LQKENI in the germline V gene. V lost 1 base and J lost 3, with 15 bases in between. The CDR3 totals 16 residues. This chain's CDR3 is CASSPRPGALDTEAFF. The CDR3 region has the DNA TGTGCCAGCTCACCACGTCCGGGGGCGTTGGACACTGAAGCTTTCTTT.

The CDR3 sequence: CSVSTGYGYTF. The CDR3 bases are TGCAGCGTCTCGACAGGGTACGGCTACACCTTC. J is TRBJ1-2 and V is TRBV29-1, with TRBD1 matching over 7 bases. Trimming took 6 bases from V and 8 from J; bases not matched to a gene: 6. This CDR3 contains 11 residues. The V gene's germline CDR1 is SQVTM and CDR2 ANQGSEA.

This chain joins TRBV30 and TRBJ2-1; either TRBD1 or TRBD2 may fit D (5 bases each). Trimming took off 3 bases at V and 5 bases at J, with 14 bases between the two ends. The CDR3 length is 14 residues. Germline values: CDR1 GTSNPN, CDR2 SVGIG (reference sequence). As DNA, the CDR3 is TGTGCCTGGAGGGGACCCCGGCGAAACAATGAGCAGTTCTTC. This gives the protein CAWRGPRRNNEQFF. Drawing the rest from reference TRBV30 and TRBJ2-1, the complete variable domain is SQTIHQWPATLVQPVGSPLSLECTVEGTSNPNLYWYRQAAGRGLQLLFYSVGIGQISSEVPQNLSASRPQDRQFILSSKKLLLSDSGFYLCAWRGPRRNNEQFFGPGTRLTVL.

The sample holds a few counts of this clonotype. The chain joins TRBV6-2 or TRBV6-3 to TRBJ1-1; D possibly corresponds to TRBD1 (6 bases). CDR1 and CDR2 (germline): MNHEY, SVGEGT. CDR3 length: 14 amino acids. V was trimmed by 3 bases and J by 5 bases, leaving 13 bases between them. The CDR3 is CASSYWGAATEAFF. CDR3 coding DNA: TGTGCCAGCAGTTATTGGGGGGCGGCAACTGAAGCTTTCTTT.

About this clonotype itself: The junction departs from the called germline gene at one end, perhaps through a read error. V is TRBV14 and J is TRBJ2-7, with D possibly matching TRBD2 (7 bases). CDR3 size: 17 residues. Per germline, CDR1 SGHDN and CDR2 FVKESK. The CDR3 protein is CASSQERRIAGAYEQYF. The CDR3, as DNA: TGTGCCAGCAGCCAAGAACGGCGAATCGCGGGGGCCTATGAGCAGTACTTC.

The V and J genes are TRBV5-4 and TRBJ2-3; perhaps TRBD1 as D (6 bases). The CDR3 loop spans 17 amino acids. The germline V gene encodes CDR1 SGHNT and CDR2 YYREEE (reference sequence). The ends were cut back, 3 bases at V and 5 bases at J, with 22 bases in the middle. CDR3 sequence: CASSSGERTEAEDTQYF. CDR3 DNA: TGTGCCAGCAGCTCAGGGGAACGGACAGAGGCAGAAGATACGCAGTATTTT.

This clonotype was observed once. The chain couples TRBV7-9 to TRBJ2-7; D unresolved. The germline CDR1 and CDR2 sequences are SEHNR and FQNEAQ (reference sequence). Trimming stripped 6 bases from V and 5 bases from J, with 14 bases between. The CDR3 has 13 residues. In DNA form, the CDR3 reads TGTGCCAGCAGGGGTACCAAGTCGGACGAGCAGTACTTC. Encoded protein: CASRGTKSDEQYF.

The chain has TRBV7-8 and TRBJ1-2; D remains unclear. The germline V gene has CDR1 SGHVS and CDR2 FQNEAQ. The length of the CDR3 is 12 residues. With 3 bases removed from V and 8 bases from J, the gap between germline ends came to 10 bases. The CDR3 region has the DNA TGTGCCAGCAGCTTGCGGGTCCAGGGCTACACCTTC. Translation: CASSLRVQGYTF.

Note on this clonotype: A much larger clone is a single base away; this may be a read error. The chain has TRBV15 and TRBJ2-7, with a tentative D call TRBD2 (5 bases). Germline loops: CDR1 LNHNV, CDR2 YYDKDF (reference sequence). There are 14 residues in the CDR3. Trimming shortened V by 5 bases and J by 7 bases, and 18 bases separated the two germline ends. The CDR3 sequence: CATSLDFVNNEQYF. DNA for the CDR3: TGTGCCACCAGCCTGGACTTCGTCAACAATGAGCAGTACTTC.

With regard to this clonotype: One base away lies a much larger clone, so this may be a sequencing read error. The gene calls are TRBV28 and TRBJ2-7, with D unresolved. Germline assignment: CDR1 MDHEN and CDR2 SYDVKM. V was clipped by 10 bases and J by 2 bases, with 18 bases between them. The CDR3 sequence is 14 residues long. The CDR3: CANRTPDLTYEQYF. CDR3 coding DNA: TGTGCCAACCGTACTCCGGACCTAACCTACGAGCAGTACTTC.

This clonotype was found many times. This rearrangement joins TRBV20-1 to TRBJ2-1; 9 bases align to TRBD1. Germline CDR1 is DFQATT and CDR2 is SNEGSKA (reference sequence). The CDR3 runs 17 residues. V was pared by 3 bases and J by 0 bases, with 9 bases of the junction left unmatched. The CDR3 DNA reads TGCAGTGCTAGTGGGACAGGGACCCAAAGCTCCTACAATGAGCAGTTCTTC. Translated: CSASGTGTQSSYNEQFF.

The table lists this clonotype with a few counts. The CDR3 protein is CAWSGAYNEQFF. The DNA of the CDR3 is TGTGCCTGGAGCGGGGCCTACAATGAGCAGTTCTTC. The chain joins TRBV30 to TRBJ2-1; D is perhaps TRBD2 (5 bases). The CDR3 runs 12 residues. Germline V gives CDR1 GTSNPN, CDR2 SVGIG (reference sequence). V was clipped by 3 bases and J by 2 bases, with 5 bases between them.

The rearrangement links TRBV12-3 or TRBV12-4 to TRBJ2-7; TRBD1 agrees at 7 bases. The length of the CDR3 is 14 residues. After removal of 4 bases from V and 3 bases from J, the junction contained 6 bases not matched to a gene. CDR3 sequence (DNA): TGTGCCAGCAGTTCCGGGACAGCATTCTACGAGCAGTACTTC. Amino acid sequence: CASSSGTAFYEQYF.

In this sample, this clonotype turned up a few times. The chain carries TRBV14 and TRBJ2-7; D unclear. The length of the CDR3 is 14 residues. Germline lookup yields CDR1 SGHDN and CDR2 FVKESK. Trimming took off 3 bases at V and 4 bases at J, with 13 bases between the two ends. The CDR3 is CASSQTTGGYEQYF. CDR3 coding DNA: TGTGCCAGCAGCCAGACGACTGGCGGTTACGAGCAGTACTTC.

This clonotype was detected only a few times. CDR3 nucleotide sequence: TGTGCCAGCGGGCCCGGGGGGGCCTACACCGGGGAGCTGTTTTTT. Translated: CASGPGGAYTGELFF. V is TRBV7-9 and J is TRBJ2-2, with 8 bases matching TRBD2. The CDR3 is made up of 15 amino acids. The J segment lost 3 bases and the V segment lost 8 bases, leaving 8 bases of the junction unmatched. The germline V gene has CDR1 SEHNR and CDR2 FQNEAQ (reference sequence).

This clonotype was recorded a few times. The V and J genes are TRBV20-1 and TRBJ1-2; tentative D call: TRBD1 (6 bases). CDR3 size: 13 residues. V lost 0 bases and J 4 bases, leaving 9 bases between the germline ends. Germline lookup yields CDR1 DFQATT and CDR2 SNEGSKA (reference sequence). CDR3 in amino acids: CSAREGGSYGYTF. CDR3 nucleotide sequence: TGCAGTGCTAGAGAAGGGGGGAGCTATGGCTACACCTTC.

As regards this clonotype: A read error may be the cause here, since a much bigger clone is one base away. J is TRBJ2-5 and V is TRBV30, with 9 bases aligning to TRBD2. The CDR3 totals 14 residues. From germline, CDR1 is GTSNPN and CDR2 SVGIG (reference sequence). DNA of the CDR3: TGTACCTGGAGTTTCAGCGGGGGGTTAGGGGAGCAGTACTTC. This translates into CTWSFSGGLGEQYF. The whole variable domain, filled in from reference TRBV30 and TRBJ2-5, reads SQTIHQWPATLVQPVGSPLSLECTVEGTSNPNLYWYRQAAGRGLQLLFYSVGIGQISSEVPQNLSASRPQDRQFILSSKKLLLSDSGFYLCTWSFSGGLGEQYFGPGTRLLVL.

The chain is built from TRBV2 and TRBJ2-5, with D hard to call. With 4 bases removed from V and 5 bases from J, the gap between germline ends came to 14 bases. The CDR3 consists of 14 residues. Per germline, CDR1 SNHLY and CDR2 FYNNEI. CDR3: CASSVAPSEETQYF. The CDR3 coding sequence is TGTGCCAGCAGTGTCGCCCCTTCGGAGGAGACCCAGTACTTC.

A few counts support this clonotype. This rearrangement joins TRBV5-1 to TRBJ1-5; no clear D. This CDR3 has 15 residues. Per germline, CDR1 SGHRS and CDR2 YFSETQ. Trimming stripped 3 bases from V and 6 bases from J, with 16 bases between. The CDR3 nucleotides are TGCGCCAGCAGCTCGGGCCCTGGGGAGAGTCAGCCCCAGCATTTT. This encodes CASSSGPGESQPQHF.

There are a few counts of this clonotype. The chain recombines TRBV6-6 with TRBJ2-5; perhaps TRBD2 as D (5 bases). CDR1 MNHNY and CDR2 SVGAGI come from the germline V gene (reference sequence). This CDR3 is 12 amino acids long. CDR3 bases: TGTGCGGTGAGAGGTGGAGGAGAGACCCAGTACTTC. Translating gives CAVRGGGETQYF.

A word on this clonotype: Because the CDR3's place on the DNA is in doubt, the DNA is left out and the CDR3 is given as listed by TCRdb. The chain is built from TRBV20-1 and TRBJ1-1; the table names TRBD1, a call not compared with the DNA. Germline V lookup: CDR1 DFQATT, CDR2 SNEGSKA (reference sequence). The CDR3 comprises 14 residues, both ends counted. CDR3 loop: CSASVGQGNTEAFF.

Ten or more counts support this clonotype. V and J are TRBV20-1 and TRBJ2-7; TRBD1 might be the D (6 bases). The V end was cut by 0 bases, the J end by 1 base, with 13 bases between. Germline loops: CDR1 DFQATT, CDR2 SNEGSKA (reference sequence). The CDR3 length is 15 residues. The CDR3 here is CSARDKDRSSYEQYF. In DNA form, the CDR3 reads TGCAGTGCTAGAGATAAGGACAGAAGTTCCTACGAGCAGTACTTC.

There are many counts of this clonotype. The J gene is TRBJ2-7, the V gene TRBV29-1; tentative D call: TRBD2 (5 bases). V was shortened by 6 bases and J by 0 bases, with 12 bases between the two germline ends. This CDR3 is built from 13 residues. Germline assignment: CDR1 SQVTM and CDR2 ANQGSEA. This CDR3 reads CSVGGLSSYEQYF. The CDR3 coding sequence is TGCAGCGTCGGCGGGTTAAGCTCCTACGAGCAGTACTTC.

The V and J genes are TRBV2 and TRBJ2-1; D gene unclear. V gave up 3 bases and J gave up 0 bases, with 9 bases separating them. The CDR3 runs to 15 residues. CDR1 SNHLY and CDR2 FYNNEI come from the germline V gene. CDR3 sequence: CASSDRFSSYNEQFF. DNA for the CDR3: TGTGCCAGCAGTGACAGGTTTAGCTCCTACAATGAGCAGTTCTTC.

Only a few counts were recorded for this clonotype. This chain links TRBV23-1 with TRBJ2-7; 8 nucleotides match TRBD2. TRBV23-1 carries the ORF label, with uncertain function. J gave up 1 base and V 5 bases, and 7 bases lay outside the gene matches. The length of the CDR3 is 15 residues. DNA of the CDR3: TGCGCCAGCAGTACCAGAGCGGGAGCTTCCTACGAGCAGTACTTC. Amino acids: CASSTRAGASYEQYF.